The 3 T cell receptor beta chains listed next were all sequenced from one sample in a study of read filtering for tumor transcriptome and immune sequencing. This library used approximately 390 ng RNA and molecular barcoded adaptors spanning alpha/delta and beta/gamma chains. TCRdb used MiXCR to reprocess the reads, holding one entry per CDR3 protein. There are approximately 140,000 distinct CDR3 sequences in the sample; around 14% occur only once, and under 9% lies in the top ten. The sequenced material came from a population of CD138-negative cells sorted from bone marrow. All receptors come from a donor older than 35 with multiple myeloma.

This clonotype was counted only a few times. The genes are TRBV7-9 and TRBJ2-5; 7 nucleotides align to TRBD2. Germline trimming cut 5 bases from V and 1 base from J; bases unmatched to any gene: 10. The CDR3 is 16 amino acids. Germline assignment: CDR1 SEHNR and CDR2 FQNEAQ (reference sequence). The chain's CDR3 is CASSDSGREFQETQYF. The CDR3 DNA reads as TGTGCCAGCAGCGACTCGGGGCGGGAGTTCCAAGAGACCCAGTACTTC.

This clonotype was recorded at least ten times. The chain couples TRBV6-2 or TRBV6-3 to TRBJ2-7; D perhaps matches TRBD2 (5 bases). The CDR3 length is 16 residues. Germline CDR1 reads MNHEY; CDR2 reads SVGEGT. V was pared by 6 bases and J by 2 bases, with 20 bases between. The CDR3 region is CASRHKPGGPAYEQYF. CDR3 DNA: TGTGCCAGCAGACATAAACCGGGCGGGCCAGCCTACGAGCAGTACTTC.

This clonotype was seen at least ten times. The chain combines TRBV29-1 with TRBJ2-5; the D gene is possibly TRBD2 (6 bases). CDR1 and CDR2 (germline): SQVTM, ANQGSEA. V was pared by 7 bases and J by 5 bases, with 14 bases between. The CDR3 extends over 12 amino acids. In DNA form, the CDR3 reads TGCAGCGCATCCGGGGGAGGCGAGACCCAGTACTTC. It codes for CSASGGGETQYF.